The entry below describes one TCR beta chain. Its antigen is unknown. 60 Vbeta and 13 Jbeta primers were used in PCR. TCRdb keeps only in-frame clones here, not all; method: immunoSEQ multiplex PCR. Here the sample spans nearly 65,000 clones, roughly 67% being singletons. These data originate in a study of cytomegalovirus exposure and HLA in healthy donors. The overall study: For the roughly 400 genotyped donors, over 80% fell within the Caucasian-associated ancestry cluster. Whole-study findings and limits: Later analysis identified around 15,000 TCR beta sequences associated with HLA alleles, using a false discovery rate threshold of 0.05.

The specimen sequenced was PBMCs. The clonotype originates from a man in his fifties or sixties in good health and CMV-seronegative.

The CDR3 loop reads CASSPASDLNTEAFF. CDR3 sequence (DNA): TGTGCCAGCAGCCCGGCCAGCGACTTGAACACTGAAGCTTTCTTT. This chain uses TRBV4-2 with TRBJ1-1; the D is unclear. Trimming removed 4 bases from V and 0 bases from J, with 12 bases in between. This CDR3 spans 15 amino acids. Germline loops: CDR1 LGHNA, CDR2 YNFKEQ.